The TCR beta chain described here comes from a study of cytomegalovirus exposure and HLA in healthy donors (dated by TCRdb to about 2017). As for the study more broadly: In an earlier analysis of around 540 of the donors, about 260 Gb of sequence data and just under 120 million unique TCR beta sequences from roughly 190 million T cells were reported. An early release covering about 600 HLA-typed donors comprised 250 to 350 gigabases of sequencing data and roughly 85 million unique TCR sequences. Among the roughly 430 genotyped donors, 75% to 90% belonged to the genetic ancestry cluster associated with self-reported Caucasian donors. The study aimed to test whether signatures of past pathogen exposure could be identified by cataloging public T cell receptors. The study profiled the T cell repertoires of under 850 subjects by immunosequencing and related them to cytomegalovirus serostatus. Besides the first cohort of about 730 subjects, a separate validation cohort made up of 120 different subjects was used. High-throughput TCR immunosequencing, statistical association of individual TCRs with disease status, and machine learning were combined to predict cytomegalovirus infection status. In a later analysis, previously published TCR beta repertoires from 550 to 700 donors were re-analyzed and high-resolution HLA genotyping was added so that TCR occurrence patterns could be studied. The later analysis used no new phenotypic data to find candidate immune exposures, relying instead on TCR beta sequences and their occurrence across donors. An earlier analysis of several hundred of the donors used high-throughput TCR beta sequencing to judge whether each TCR beta V gene segment behaved as functional or pseudogenic. Donor age, sex, ethnicity and CMV serostatus were collected together with the repertoire data. A later genetic analysis took genome-wide SNP genotypes for about 55% of the 666 donors and used that subset as a discovery cohort. All discovery cohort repertoires had been generated using a single sequencing platform. Class I and class II HLA loci were covered by the typing at four-digit resolution. The number of typed donors differed by locus: about 620-640 for A, B, C, DRB1 and DQB1; 500 to 550 for DQA1; 606 for DPA1; and about 450 for DPB1. Several DR-DQ haplotypes were handled as single units for association and clustering because linkage in the cohort was strong. Among a few hundred genotyped donors of the cohort, an average of about 240,000 unique TCR beta nucleotide sequences were sequenced per donor, around 20% of them non-productive.

The cohort consisted of 670 or so healthy bone marrow donors. At the time of sampling, every cohort member was nominally healthy, though immune exposures that went unrecorded were likely present. The donor was CMV seronegative and belonged to the group of approximately 320 seronegative cohort members. A peripheral blood sample was provided by each donor, and peripheral blood mononuclear cells were used for TCR beta sequencing. The Qiagen DNeasy Blood Extraction Kit was used to extract genomic DNA from the blood cell samples. The receptor library was made with the immunoSEQ multiplex PCR assay. The multiplex PCR relied on a mix of 60 forward primers for TCR Vbeta segments and 13 reverse primers for TCR Jbeta segments. Amplification of the CDR3 region of rearranged TCR beta genes was performed with a multiplex PCR assay on genomic DNA. The Illumina HiSeq System was used to sequence the amplified TCR beta libraries as 87-base-pair reads. Per the original workflow: A later analysis counted tens of millions of unique TCR beta chains across the 666 repertoires, and about 10 million of these chains were shared by at least two donors. Raw reads were error-corrected and collapsed into unique sequences with a nearest-neighbor algorithm that merged closely related sequences to remove PCR and sequencing errors. Alignment of CDR3 sequences to IMGT reference sequences was used to assign V, D and J gene segments. For a sequence to be retained, at least a six-nucleotide match to both a V gene segment and a J gene segment was required. A rearrangement counted as productive if the CDR3 had no stop codons and remained in frame with V and J, and every other rearrangement counted as non-productive. CDR3 was defined according to IMGT convention as the region running from the second conserved V-encoded cysteine to the conserved J-encoded phenylalanine. The earlier analysis of a few hundred of the donors excluded any sequence lacking an unambiguous match to a single V gene segment. In an earlier analysis of about 590 of the donors, a V segment was called functional when productive rearrangements were above 56.7%, and segregating when the standard deviation between donors exceeded 5%. A statistical classification framework was built to diagnose cytomegalovirus status from the catalog of TCR beta chain sequences. In a later analysis, V and J genes were assigned by comparing TCR nucleotide sequences against IMGT/GENE-DB human TR gene sequences. The TCRdist pipeline was used in a later analysis to assign CDR3 sequences and most-parsimonious VDJ recombination scenarios. In a later analysis, each TCR beta chain was defined by its CDR3 amino acid sequence together with its V-gene family, and reads without a unique V-gene family were excluded. As a way to deal with suspected cross-contamination and a sequencing artifact, a later analysis dropped 450 to 600 nucleotide sequences that were highly shared and had low generation probability. For each public chain, a later analysis derived a clonal expansion index from normalized ranks of inferred template counts within each repertoire. Generation probabilities in a later analysis came from a VDJ recombination model fitted to out-of-frame rearrangements, and those results were checked against IGoR. In a later analysis, TCR-TCR, TCR-HLA and TCR-CMV co-occurrence was scored with hypergeometric tests, and a repertoire-size bias correction was applied to TCR pairs. False discovery rates were estimated in a later analysis by permuting HLA or CMV assignments 20 times. In a later analysis, co-occurring TCRs were grouped using DBSCAN, and TCRdist sequence similarity was added for clustering within HLA-allele-positive subsets. Co-occurrence clustering excluded repertoires with fewer than 30,000 or more than 120,000 public chains, plus five with anomalous nucleotide sharing. Sourced from immuneACCESS, this table was stored by TCRdb with only in-frame sequences that have V and J called. A share of the clones is absent; for the studies checked, an unresolved V gene accounts for under half, and the remainder has no known explanation. Clonal size and the V and J genes are those of that table, whereas D and trimming came from the DNA. The sample includes roughly 110,000 clones, with around 79% observed a single time. The ten largest clonotypes hold more than 3% of the sample.

General study outcomes and caveats: In a later genetic analysis, a missense DCLRE1C variant was associated with V-gene and J-gene trimming of TCR beta chains, and the association was replicated in an independent cohort. Because counts were too low, fewer than 20 rarely observed V segments, including chromosome 9 orphons, were excluded from the earlier analysis of around 640 of the donors. The authors suggested that the approach could potentially be generalized to other disease states and immunological phenotypes. In the study, some 160 TCR beta chains were listed as associated with cytomegalovirus. According to a later analysis, most CMV-associated TCR beta chains appeared to be HLA-restricted, and the HLA associations seemed to be driven largely by CMV exposure. Because HLA typing was missing for some donors at each locus, association tests included only the typed subset. Assigning TCR associations to individual alleles was difficult when HLA alleles, especially DR and DQ, strongly co-occurred. The classifier was reported to diagnose cytomegalovirus status with high specificity and sensitivity in both the original cohort and the validation cohort. Correlated functional status among segregating V segments might be attributable to linkage disequilibrium, but an unknown experimental factor could not be ruled out. In a later analysis, HLA-associated TCR beta chains were found to be more clonally expanded and to have lower generation probabilities than equally common non-associated chains. Specific HLA alleles were associated with 16,951 TCR beta sequences at a false discovery rate of 0.05 in a later analysis. According to a later analysis, TCR association rates differed among HLA loci, with DRB1 alleles showing the most associated TCRs and HLA-C alleles showing the fewest. In a later genetic analysis, fewer N-insertions in productive TCRs were reported among donors in an Asian-associated ancestry cluster than the 666-donor mean. A further reported finding was that TCR beta sequences accurately predicted the HLA-A and HLA-B alleles for most subjects in the first cohort. In this cohort, only TCR beta chains were sequenced, and detectable features were limited by the absence of alpha or paired-chain data. In vitro tests confirmed that a few of the cytomegalovirus-associated TCR beta chains recognize cytomegalovirus antigens. Some IMGT-functional V segments, including TRBV6-2 and TRBV6-3, could not be distinguished by the 87-base-pair reads and were therefore excluded. Broadly in line with IMGT annotations, most TCR beta V segments showed up in productive rearrangements about 90% or about 30% of the time in an earlier analysis of roughly 590 of the donors. A cluster of highly shared sequence variants was judged likely to represent a technical artifact of the sequencing pipeline. Immune exposure information for the cohort was limited to CMV serostatus. Roughly uniform sequencing depth across donors was assumed in presence/absence analyses, although this assumption may not hold. Most TCR sequences were seen in very few donors, while some public TCRs were found in many individuals. In a later analysis, several top co-occurrence clusters were reported to appear linked to parvovirus B19, influenza, CMV and Epstein-Barr virus.

Regarding this clone: Its cognate antigen has yet to be identified. No base quality information exists; no much larger clone differs at one position.

The germline V gene specifies SGHTA as CDR1 and FQGNSA as CDR2. V lost 1 base and J lost 0 bases; the stretch between them is 3 bases long. The CDR3 goes from the cysteine to the phenylalanine over 13 residues. The read is trimmed to its CDR3 DNA, 39 bases read in frame from base 1. The source material was PBMCs. Recombination linked TRBV7-2 to TRBJ1-1; no D gene can be assigned with confidence. The receptor was derived from a man in his 60s in good health and CMV-seronegative. Here the CDR3 is given as CASSLVLNTEAFF. The DNA sequence is as follows: TGTGCCAGCAGCTTAGTCTTGAACACTGAAGCTTTCTTT.